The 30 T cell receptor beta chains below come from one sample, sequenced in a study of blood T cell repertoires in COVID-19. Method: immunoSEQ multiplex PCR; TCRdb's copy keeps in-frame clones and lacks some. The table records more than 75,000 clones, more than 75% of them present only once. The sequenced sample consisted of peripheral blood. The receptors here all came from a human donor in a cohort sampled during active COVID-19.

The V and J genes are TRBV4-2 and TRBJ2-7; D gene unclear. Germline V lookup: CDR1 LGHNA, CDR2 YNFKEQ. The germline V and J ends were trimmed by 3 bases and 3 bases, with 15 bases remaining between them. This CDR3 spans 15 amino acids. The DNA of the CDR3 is TGTGCCAGCAGCCAGAGTCTAGACGCGAACTACGAGCAGTACTTC. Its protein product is CASSQSLDANYEQYF.

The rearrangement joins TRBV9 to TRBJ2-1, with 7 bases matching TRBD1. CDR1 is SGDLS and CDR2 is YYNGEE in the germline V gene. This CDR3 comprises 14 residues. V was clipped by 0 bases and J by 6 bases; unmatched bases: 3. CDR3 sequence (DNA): TGTGCCAGCAGCGTAGGGACAGGAGGCAATGAGCAGTTCTTC. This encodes CASSVGTGGNEQFF.

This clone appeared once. CDR3 in DNA: TGCGCCAGCAGCTTGGATGGGACTAGCGGGGGCGCGACGCAGTATTTT. The encoded protein is CASSLDGTSGGATQYF. The V gene is TRBV5-1, the J gene TRBJ2-3; 14 nucleotides line up with TRBD2. J lost 9 bases, V lost 0 bases, and 6 bases had no gene match. In germline, CDR1 is SGHRS, CDR2 YFSETQ. The CDR3 is made up of 16 amino acids. Variable domain in full (rest from reference TRBV5-1 and TRBJ2-3): KAGVTQTPRYLIKTRGQQVTLSCSPISGHRSVSWYQQTPGQGLQFLFEYFSETQRNKGNFPGRFSGRQFSNSRSEMNVSTLELGDSALYLCASSLDGTSGGATQYFGPGTRLTVL.

DNA for the CDR3: TGCAGCGTTGATTTTAAGGGGCAGGGGAACACTGAAGCTTTCTTT. This gives the protein CSVDFKGQGNTEAFF. The chain has TRBV29-1 and TRBJ1-1, with D perhaps matching TRBD1 (5 bases). Germline CDR1 SQVTM, CDR2 ANQGSEA. The CDR3 runs 15 residues. Trimming pared 3 bases from V and 1 base from J, leaving 15 bases between.

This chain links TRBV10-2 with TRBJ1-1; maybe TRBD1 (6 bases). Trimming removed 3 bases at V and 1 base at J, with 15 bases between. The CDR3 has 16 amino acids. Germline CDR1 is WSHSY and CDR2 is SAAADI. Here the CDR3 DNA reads TGCGCCAGCAGTGATGGGTACAGGGCTGGGAACACTGAAGCTTTCTTT. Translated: CASSDGYRAGNTEAFF.

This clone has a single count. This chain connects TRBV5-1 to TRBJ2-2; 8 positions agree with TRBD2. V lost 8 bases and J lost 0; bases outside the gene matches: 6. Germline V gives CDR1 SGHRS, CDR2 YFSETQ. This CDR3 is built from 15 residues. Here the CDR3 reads CASLSGASNTGELFF. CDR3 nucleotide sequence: TGCGCCAGTCTTAGCGGGGCATCGAACACCGGGGAGCTGTTTTTT.

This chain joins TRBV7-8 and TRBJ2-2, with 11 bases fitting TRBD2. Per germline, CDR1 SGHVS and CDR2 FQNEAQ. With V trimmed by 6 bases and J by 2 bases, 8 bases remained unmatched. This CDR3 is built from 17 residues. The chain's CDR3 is CASRLVSGGVNTGELFF. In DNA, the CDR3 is TGTGCCAGCAGGCTCGTTAGCGGGGGGGTTAACACCGGGGAGCTGTTTTTT.

The CDR3 loop is CASSPAGGNEQFF. CDR3 sequence (DNA): TGTGCCAGCTCACCAGCAGGGGGCAATGAGCAGTTCTTC. The chain links TRBV18 to TRBJ2-1, with 7 bases aligning to TRBD1. The CDR3 loop spans 13 amino acids. Germline loops: CDR1 KGHSH, CDR2 LQKENI. J gave up 6 bases and V 2 bases, and 1 base lay outside the gene matches.

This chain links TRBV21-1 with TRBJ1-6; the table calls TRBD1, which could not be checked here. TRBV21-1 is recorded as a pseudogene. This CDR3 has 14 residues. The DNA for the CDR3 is TGTGCCAGAACCCAGGGGCCAGGAAATTCACCCCTCCACTTT. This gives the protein CARTQGPGNSPLHF.

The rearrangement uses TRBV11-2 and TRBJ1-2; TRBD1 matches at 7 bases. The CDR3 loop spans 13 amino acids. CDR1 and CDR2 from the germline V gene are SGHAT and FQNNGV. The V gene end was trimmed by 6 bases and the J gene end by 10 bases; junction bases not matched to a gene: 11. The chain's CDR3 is CASRDTGVGDYTF. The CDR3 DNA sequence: TGTGCCAGCAGAGATACAGGGGTCGGTGACTACACCTTC.

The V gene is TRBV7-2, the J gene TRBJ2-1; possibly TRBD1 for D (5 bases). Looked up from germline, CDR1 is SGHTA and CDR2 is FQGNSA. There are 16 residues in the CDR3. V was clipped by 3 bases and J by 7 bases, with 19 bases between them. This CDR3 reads CASSFAQGALGNEQFF. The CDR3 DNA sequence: TGTGCCAGCAGCTTCGCCCAAGGGGCCCTAGGGAATGAGCAGTTCTTC.

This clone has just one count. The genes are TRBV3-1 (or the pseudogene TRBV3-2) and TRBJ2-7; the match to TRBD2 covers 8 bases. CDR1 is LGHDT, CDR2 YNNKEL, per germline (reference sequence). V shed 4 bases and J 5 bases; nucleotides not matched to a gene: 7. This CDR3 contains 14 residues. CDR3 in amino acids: CASSPSGSFDEQYF. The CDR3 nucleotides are TGTGCCAGCAGCCCCAGCGGGAGCTTCGACGAGCAGTACTTC.

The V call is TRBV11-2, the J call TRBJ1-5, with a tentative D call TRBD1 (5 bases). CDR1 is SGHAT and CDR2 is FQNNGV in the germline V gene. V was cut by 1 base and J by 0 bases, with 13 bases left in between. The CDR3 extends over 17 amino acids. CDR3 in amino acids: CASSLGDRGHSNQPQHF. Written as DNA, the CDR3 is TGTGCCAGCAGCTTAGGAGACAGAGGACATAGCAATCAGCCCCAGCATTTT.

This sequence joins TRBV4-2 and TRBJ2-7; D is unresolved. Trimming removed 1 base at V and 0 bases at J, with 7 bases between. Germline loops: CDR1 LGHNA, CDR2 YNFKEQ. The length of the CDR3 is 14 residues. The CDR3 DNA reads TGTGCCAGCAGCCAAGCCGAGAGCTCCTACGAGCAGTACTTC. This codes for CASSQAESSYEQYF.

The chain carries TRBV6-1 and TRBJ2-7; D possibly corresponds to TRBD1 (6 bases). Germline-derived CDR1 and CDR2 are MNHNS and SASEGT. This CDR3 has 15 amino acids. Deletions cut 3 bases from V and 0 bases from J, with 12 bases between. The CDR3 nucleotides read TGTGCCAGCAGTGAGGGGGCCCCTAGCTCCTACGAGCAGTACTTC. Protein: CASSEGAPSSYEQYF.

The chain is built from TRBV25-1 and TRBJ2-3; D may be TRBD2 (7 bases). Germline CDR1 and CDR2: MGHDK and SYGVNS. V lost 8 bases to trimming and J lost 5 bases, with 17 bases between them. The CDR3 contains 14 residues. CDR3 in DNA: TGTGCCAGCGCGTCTGCGGGGGCTGGAGATACGCAGTATTTT. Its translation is CASASAGAGDTQYF.

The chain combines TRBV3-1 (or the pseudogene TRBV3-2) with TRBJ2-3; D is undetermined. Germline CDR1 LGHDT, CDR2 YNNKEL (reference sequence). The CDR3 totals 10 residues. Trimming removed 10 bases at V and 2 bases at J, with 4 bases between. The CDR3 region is CATLTDTQYF. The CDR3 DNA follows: TGTGCCACCCTCACAGATACGCAGTATTTT.

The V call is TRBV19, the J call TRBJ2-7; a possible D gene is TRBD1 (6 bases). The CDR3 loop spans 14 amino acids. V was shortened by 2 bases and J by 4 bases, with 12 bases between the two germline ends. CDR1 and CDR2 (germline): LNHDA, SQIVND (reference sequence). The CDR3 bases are TGTGCCAGTAGTATACCGGGACAAAGTTACGAGCAGTACTTC. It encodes CASSIPGQSYEQYF.

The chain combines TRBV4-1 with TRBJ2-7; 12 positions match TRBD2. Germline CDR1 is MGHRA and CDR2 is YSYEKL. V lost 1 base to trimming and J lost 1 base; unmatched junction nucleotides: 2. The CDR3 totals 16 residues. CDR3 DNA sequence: TGCGCCAGCAGCCAAGGGCTAGCGGGAGGGTCCTACGAGCAGTACTTC. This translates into CASSQGLAGGSYEQYF.

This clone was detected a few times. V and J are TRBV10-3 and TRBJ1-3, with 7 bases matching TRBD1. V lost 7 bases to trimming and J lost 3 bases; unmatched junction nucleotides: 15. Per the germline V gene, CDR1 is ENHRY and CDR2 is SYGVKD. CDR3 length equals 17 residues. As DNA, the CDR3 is TGTGCCATCACCCAGGGACAGTCCTCCGCAGGTGGAAACACCATATATTTT. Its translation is CAITQGQSSAGGNTIYF.

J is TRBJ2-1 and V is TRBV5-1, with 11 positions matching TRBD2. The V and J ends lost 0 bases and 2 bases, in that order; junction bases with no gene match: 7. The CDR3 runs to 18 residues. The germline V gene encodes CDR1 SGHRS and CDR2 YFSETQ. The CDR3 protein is CASSLVLAGGRPYNEQFF. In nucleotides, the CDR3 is TGCGCCAGCAGCTTGGTGCTAGCGGGGGGAAGGCCCTACAATGAGCAGTTCTTC.

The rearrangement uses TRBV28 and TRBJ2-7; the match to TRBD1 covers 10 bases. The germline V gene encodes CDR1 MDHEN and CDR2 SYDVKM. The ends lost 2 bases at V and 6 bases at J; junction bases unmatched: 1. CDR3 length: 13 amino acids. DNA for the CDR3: TGTGCCAGCAGTTTAGACAGGGGGCTCGAGCAGTACTTC. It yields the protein CASSLDRGLEQYF.

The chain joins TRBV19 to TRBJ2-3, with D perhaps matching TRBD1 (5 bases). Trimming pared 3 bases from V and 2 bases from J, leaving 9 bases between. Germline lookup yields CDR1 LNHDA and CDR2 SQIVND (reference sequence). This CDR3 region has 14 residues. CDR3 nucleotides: TGTGCCAGTAGTATCCAGGGATACACAGATACGCAGTATTTT. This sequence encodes CASSIQGYTDTQYF.

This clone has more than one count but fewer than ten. Here the CDR3 reads CASSPRIDNSPLHF. CDR3 nucleotide sequence: TGCGCCAGCAGCCCGAGGATAGATAATTCACCCCTCCACTTT. V gene TRBV4-1 combines with J gene TRBJ1-6; D is unclear. Per germline, CDR1 MGHRA and CDR2 YSYEKL. The CDR3 is made up of 14 amino acids. V lost 4 bases, J lost 5 bases, and 9 bases lay in between.

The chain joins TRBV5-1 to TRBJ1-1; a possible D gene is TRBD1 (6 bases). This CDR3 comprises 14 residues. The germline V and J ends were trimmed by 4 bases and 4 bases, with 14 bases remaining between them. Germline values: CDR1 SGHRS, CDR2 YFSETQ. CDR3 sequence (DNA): TGCGCCAGCAGCCCTCTCACAGGGTCCACTGAAGCTTTCTTT. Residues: CASSPLTGSTEAFF. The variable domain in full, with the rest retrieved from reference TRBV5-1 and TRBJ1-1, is KAGVTQTPRYLIKTRGQQVTLSCSPISGHRSVSWYQQTPGQGLQFLFEYFSETQRNKGNFPGRFSGRQFSNSRSEMNVSTLELGDSALYLCASSPLTGSTEAFFGQGTRLTVV.

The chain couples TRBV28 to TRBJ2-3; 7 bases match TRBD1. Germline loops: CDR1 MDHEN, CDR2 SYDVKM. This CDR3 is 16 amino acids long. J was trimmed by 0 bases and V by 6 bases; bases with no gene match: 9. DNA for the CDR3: TGTGCCAGCAGCCCCCGGACAGGCAAAAGCACAGATACGCAGTATTTT. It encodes CASSPRTGKSTDTQYF.

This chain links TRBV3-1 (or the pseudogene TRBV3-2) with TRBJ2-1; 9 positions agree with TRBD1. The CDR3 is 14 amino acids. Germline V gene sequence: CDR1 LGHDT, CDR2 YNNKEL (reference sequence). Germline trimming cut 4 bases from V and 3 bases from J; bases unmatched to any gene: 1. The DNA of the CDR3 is TGTGCCAGCAGCCCGGGACAGGGCTACAATGAGCAGTTCTTC. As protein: CASSPGQGYNEQFF.

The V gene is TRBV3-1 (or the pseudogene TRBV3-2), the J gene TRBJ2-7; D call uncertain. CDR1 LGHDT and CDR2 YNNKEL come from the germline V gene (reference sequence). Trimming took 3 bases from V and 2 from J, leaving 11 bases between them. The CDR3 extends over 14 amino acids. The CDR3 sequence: CASSHPGHPYEQYF. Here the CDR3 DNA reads TGTGCCAGCAGCCACCCAGGTCACCCCTACGAGCAGTACTTC.

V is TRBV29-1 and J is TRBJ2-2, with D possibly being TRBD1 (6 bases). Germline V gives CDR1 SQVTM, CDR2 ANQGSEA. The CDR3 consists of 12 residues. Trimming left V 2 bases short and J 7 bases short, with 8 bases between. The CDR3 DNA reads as TGCAGCGTTGAACTAGGGGGCGGGGAGCTGTTTTTT. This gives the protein CSVELGGGELFF.

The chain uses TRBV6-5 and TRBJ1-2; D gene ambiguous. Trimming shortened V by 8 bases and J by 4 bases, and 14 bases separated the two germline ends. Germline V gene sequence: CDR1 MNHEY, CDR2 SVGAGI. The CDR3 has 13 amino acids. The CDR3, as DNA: TGTGCCAGCGCAAAACCCGGTACCTATGGCTACACCTTC. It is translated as CASAKPGTYGYTF.